This T cell receptor (beta chain) is from a study of T-cell reconstitution after alpha-beta-depleted transplantation in children. Unique molecular identifiers were incorporated into the prepared TCRbeta library. TCRdb processed the PCR reads anew with MiXCR; each CDR3 protein has one entry. The sample lists a few hundred thousand distinct CDR3 sequences, approximately 11% occurring once. The J segment lost 6 bases and the V segment lost 0 bases, leaving 13 bases of the junction unmatched. The germline V gene has CDR1 SGHTA and CDR2 FQGNSA. The CDR3 has 17 amino acids. This clonotype was counted ten times or more. Its antigen is unknown. Study findings and constraints: Newly generated T cells supplied most T-cell counts and diversity one year post-transplant. About two months after transplant, alpha-beta T cells reportedly came from several hundred expanded graft clones.

V gene TRBV7-2 combines with J gene TRBJ1-2; TRBD1 matches at 7 bases. Source: PBMCs, taken before TCRalphabeta/CD19-depleted stem cell transplant. The receptor comes from a child under two years old with acute myeloid leukemia, due to receive a stem cell transplant. CDR3 residues: CASSLAYFDRVHHGYTF. The CDR3 nucleotides are TGTGCCAGCAGCTTAGCTTACTTTGACAGGGTCCATCATGGCTACACCTTC.